Listed below are T cell receptor beta chains from one sample, sequenced in a study of cytomegalovirus exposure and HLA in healthy donors. The repertoire was sequenced with immunoSEQ multiplex PCR; TCRdb's copy has only in-frame clones and lacks some. The sample lists roughly 250,000 clones; around 66% were seen once. The sample consisted of PBMCs. The receptors were gathered from a female donor in good health and CMV-seronegative. The CDR3 runs from the conserved cysteine through the conserved F or W. A D gene is named only where the DNA matches it firmly.

TRBJ1-3 TRBV28 TRBD1 CASQTGGSGNTIYF
- TRBV7-8 TRBD2 CASSPGRLAYAYEQYF
TRBJ2-1 TRBV30 TRBD1 CAWEHIIDRGRQGEQFF
TRBJ2-1 TRBV9 - CASSHWTGEWFF
TRBJ2-1 TRBV9 - CASSLPDFPNEQFF
TRBJ2-1 TRBV10-1 - CAPRGADRLYNEQFF
TRBJ2-5 TRBV2 TRBD2 CASTGTSGVGAETQYF
TRBJ2-7 TRBV29-1 - CSVYYEQYF
TRBJ2-1 TRBV11-2 - CASSLGLTAYNEQFF
TRBJ1-1 TRBV28 TRBD1 CASSSGQGRNTEAFF
TRBJ2-2 TRBV6-4 - CASSEDIRRLPGNTGELFF
TRBJ2-6 TRBV5-1 - CASSSTRGPGANVLTF
TRBJ2-2 TRBV14 - CASSLTVNTGELFF
TRBJ1-4 TRBV6-5 - CASSYLRTNEKLFF
TRBJ2-5 TRBV5-6 TRBD2 CASSLAVGGIETQYF
TRBJ1-1 TRBV4-1 - CASSQDPARGTEAFF
TRBJ2-7 TRBV18 TRBD2 CASSQGAGGRNEQYF
TRBJ2-1 TRBV29-1 - CSVVSGPNPVGDEQFF
TRBJ2-5 TRBV7-9 TRBD2 CASIYRPGLAGSNEQYF
TRBJ1-4 TRBV11-2 - CASSSPQGRAGEKLFF
TRBJ1-1 TRBV5-6 TRBD1 CASSSPGQTTNTEAFF
TRBJ2-7 TRBV28 - CASQSPAAGSYEQYF
TRBJ1-2 TRBV11-3 - CASSLDGTAGGYTF